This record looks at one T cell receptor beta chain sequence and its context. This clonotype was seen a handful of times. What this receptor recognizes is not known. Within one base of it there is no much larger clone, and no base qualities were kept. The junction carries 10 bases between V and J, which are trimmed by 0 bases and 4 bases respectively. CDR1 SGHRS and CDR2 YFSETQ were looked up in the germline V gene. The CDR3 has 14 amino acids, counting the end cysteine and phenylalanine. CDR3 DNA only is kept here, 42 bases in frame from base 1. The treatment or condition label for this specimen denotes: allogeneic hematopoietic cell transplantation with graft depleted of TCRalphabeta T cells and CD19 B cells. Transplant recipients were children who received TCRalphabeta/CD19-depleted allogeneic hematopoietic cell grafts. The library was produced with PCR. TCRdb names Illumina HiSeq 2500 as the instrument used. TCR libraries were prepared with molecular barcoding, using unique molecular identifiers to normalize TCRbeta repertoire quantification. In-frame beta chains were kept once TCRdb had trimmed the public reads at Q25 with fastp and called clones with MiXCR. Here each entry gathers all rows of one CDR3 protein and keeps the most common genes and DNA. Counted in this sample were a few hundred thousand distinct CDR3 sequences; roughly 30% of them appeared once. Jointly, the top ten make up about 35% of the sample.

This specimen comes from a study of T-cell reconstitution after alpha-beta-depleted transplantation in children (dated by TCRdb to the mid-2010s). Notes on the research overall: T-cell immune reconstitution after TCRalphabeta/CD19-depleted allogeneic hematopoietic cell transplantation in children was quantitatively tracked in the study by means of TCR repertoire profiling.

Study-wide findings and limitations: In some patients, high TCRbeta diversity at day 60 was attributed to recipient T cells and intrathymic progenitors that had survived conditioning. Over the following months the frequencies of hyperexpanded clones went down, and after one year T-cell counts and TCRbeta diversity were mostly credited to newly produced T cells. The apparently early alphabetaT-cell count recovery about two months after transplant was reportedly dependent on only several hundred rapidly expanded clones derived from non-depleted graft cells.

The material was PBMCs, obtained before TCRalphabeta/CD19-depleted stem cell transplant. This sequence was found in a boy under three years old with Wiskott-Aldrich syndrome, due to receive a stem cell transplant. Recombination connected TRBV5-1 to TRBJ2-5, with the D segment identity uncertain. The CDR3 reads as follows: CASSLDLGGETQYF. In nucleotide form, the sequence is TGCGCCAGCAGCTTGGATCTAGGTGGAGAGACCCAGTACTTC.